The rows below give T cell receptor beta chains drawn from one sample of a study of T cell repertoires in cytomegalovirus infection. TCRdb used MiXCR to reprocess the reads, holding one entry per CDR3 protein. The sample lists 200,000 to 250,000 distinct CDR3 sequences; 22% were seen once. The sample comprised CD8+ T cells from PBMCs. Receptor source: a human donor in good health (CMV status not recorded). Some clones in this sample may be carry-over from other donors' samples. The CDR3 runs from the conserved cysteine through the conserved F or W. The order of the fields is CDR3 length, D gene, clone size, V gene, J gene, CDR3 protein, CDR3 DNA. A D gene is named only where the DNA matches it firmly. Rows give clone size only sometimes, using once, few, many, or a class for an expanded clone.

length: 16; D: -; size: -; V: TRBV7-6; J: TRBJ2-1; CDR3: CASSLTGTPILNEQFF; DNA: TGTGCCAGCAGCCTGACCGGGACTCCGATCCTGAATGAGCAGTTCTTC
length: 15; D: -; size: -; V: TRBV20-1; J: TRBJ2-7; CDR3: CSARDLGADVYEQYF; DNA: TGCAGTGCTAGAGATCTAGGGGCTGATGTCTACGAGCAGTACTTC
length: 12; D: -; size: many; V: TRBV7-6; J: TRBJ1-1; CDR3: CASSYGQTEAFF; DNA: TGTGCCAGCAGCTACGGACAGACTGAAGCTTTCTTT
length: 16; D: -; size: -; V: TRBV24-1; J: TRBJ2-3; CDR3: CATSDLGLGGTDTQYF; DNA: TGTGCCACCAGTGATTTGGGCCTGGGAGGCACAGATACGCAGTATTTT
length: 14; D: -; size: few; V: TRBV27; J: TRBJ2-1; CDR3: CASSFEGGGYEQFF; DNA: TGTGCCAGCAGTTTTGAGGGGGGCGGCTATGAGCAGTTCTTC
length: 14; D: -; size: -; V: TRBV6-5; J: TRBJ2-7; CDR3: CASSWGQGHYEQYF; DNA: TGTGCCAGCAGTTGGGGACAAGGCCACTACGAGCAGTACTTC
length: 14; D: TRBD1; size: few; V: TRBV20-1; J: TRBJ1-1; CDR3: CSARRAGGNTEAFF; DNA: TGCAGTGCTAGGAGGGCAGGGGGTAACACTGAAGCTTTCTTT
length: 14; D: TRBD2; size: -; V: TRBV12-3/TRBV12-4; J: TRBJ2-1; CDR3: CASSPGLAADEQFF; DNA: TGTGCCAGCAGTCCGGGACTAGCGGCCGATGAGCAGTTCTTC
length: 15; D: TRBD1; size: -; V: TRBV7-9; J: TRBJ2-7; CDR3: CASSPGQAISYEQYF; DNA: TGTGCCAGCAGCCCGGGACAGGCCATCTCCTACGAGCAGTACTTC
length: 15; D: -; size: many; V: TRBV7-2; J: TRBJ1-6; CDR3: CASSPGSLYNSPLHF; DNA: TGTGCCAGCAGCCCGGGCAGCCTGTATAATTCACCCCTCCACTTT
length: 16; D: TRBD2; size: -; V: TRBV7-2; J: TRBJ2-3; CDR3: CASSPQGLHFTDTQYF; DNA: TGTGCCAGCAGCCCCCAGGGACTACACTTCACAGATACGCAGTATTTT
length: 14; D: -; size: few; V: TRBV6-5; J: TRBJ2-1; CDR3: CASSYSGPYNEQFF; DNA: TGTGCCAGCAGTTACTCGGGCCCGTACAATGAGCAGTTCTTC
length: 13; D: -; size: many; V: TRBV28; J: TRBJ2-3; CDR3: CASSNPLWDTQYF; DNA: TGTGCCAGCAGTAACCCTCTATGGGATACGCAGTATTTT
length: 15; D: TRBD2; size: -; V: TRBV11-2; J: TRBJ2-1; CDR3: CASSPLAGTNNEQFF; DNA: TGTGCCAGCAGCCCACTAGCGGGGACTAACAATGAGCAGTTCTTC